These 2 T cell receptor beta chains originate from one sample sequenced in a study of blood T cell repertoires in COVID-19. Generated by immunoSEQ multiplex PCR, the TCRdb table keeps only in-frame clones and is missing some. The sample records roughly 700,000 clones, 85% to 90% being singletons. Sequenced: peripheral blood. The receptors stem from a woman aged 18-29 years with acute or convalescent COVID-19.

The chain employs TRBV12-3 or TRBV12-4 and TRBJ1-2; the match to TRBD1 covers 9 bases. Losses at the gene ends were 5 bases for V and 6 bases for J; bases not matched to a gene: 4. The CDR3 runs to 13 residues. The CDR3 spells CASSPWTGDGYTF. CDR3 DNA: TGTGCCAGCAGTCCCTGGACAGGGGATGGCTACACCTTC.

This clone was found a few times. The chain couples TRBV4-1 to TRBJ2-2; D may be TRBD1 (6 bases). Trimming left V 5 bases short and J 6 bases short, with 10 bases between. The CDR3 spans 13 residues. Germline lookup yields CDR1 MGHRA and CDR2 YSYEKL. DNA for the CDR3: TGCGCCAGCAGCTACAGGGCAGCCGGGGAGCTGTTTTTT. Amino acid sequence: CASSYRAAGELFF.